This is a list of T cell receptor beta chains from one sample in a study of T cell changes during pregnancy in multiple sclerosis. Clones were read by immunoSEQ multiplex PCR, and TCRdb kept only the in-frame ones, dropping some. Here the sample spans fewer than 20,000 clones, approximately 81% being singletons. This sample comprised CD8+ T cells from peripheral blood mononuclear cells, obtained after pregnancy. Receptor source: a female donor with multiple sclerosis, enrolled in a pregnancy study. The CDR3 runs from the conserved cysteine through the conserved F or W. Fields, in order: clone size, V gene, D gene, J gene, CDR3 length, CDR3 DNA, CDR3 protein. D genes are given only for firm matches. Clone sizes are given selectively: once, few, many, or a class where the clone is expanded.

abundance: .; v_gene: TRBV11-1; d_gene: TRBD2; j_gene: TRBJ2-2; len: 16; CDR3nt: TGTGCCAGCAGCTTCTCGGCTAGCGGGAACACCGGGGAGCTGTTTTTT; CDR3aa: CASSFSASGNTGELFF
abundance: .; v_gene: TRBV27; d_gene: TRBD2; j_gene: TRBJ2-1; len: 18; CDR3nt: TGTGCCAGCATAGGTGGGACTACCATTCCCAGCTCCTACAATGAGCAGTTCTTC; CDR3aa: CASIGGTTIPSSYNEQFF
abundance: .; v_gene: TRBV2; d_gene: .; j_gene: TRBJ1-5; len: 16; CDR3nt: TGTGCCAGCAGCCCGAGACACTACAGGGTAGATCAGCCCCAGCATTTT; CDR3aa: CASSPRHYRVDQPQHF
abundance: .; v_gene: TRBV30; d_gene: .; j_gene: TRBJ1-2; len: 16; CDR3nt: TGTGCCTGGAGTGTACCCCGCCAGGGCAGGAGCTATGGCTACACCTTC; CDR3aa: CAWSVPRQGRSYGYTF
abundance: .; v_gene: TRBV10-2; d_gene: .; j_gene: TRBJ1-1; len: 15; CDR3nt: TGCGCCAGCAGGGACATTCAAAGGGGGAACACTGAAGCTTTCTTT; CDR3aa: CASRDIQRGNTEAFF
abundance: .; v_gene: TRBV13; d_gene: TRBD1; j_gene: TRBJ1-1; len: 17; CDR3nt: TGTGCCAGCAGCTCATCCCGGACAGGGGGCGCATCCACTGAAGCTTTCTTT; CDR3aa: CASSSSRTGGASTEAFF
abundance: .; v_gene: TRBV6-5; d_gene: .; j_gene: TRBJ2-2; len: 15; CDR3nt: TGTGCCAGCGGATATTCCCAGGGAATGGGCGGGGAGCTGTTTTTT; CDR3aa: CASGYSQGMGGELFF
abundance: .; v_gene: TRBV27; d_gene: TRBD1; j_gene: TRBJ1-2; len: 16; CDR3nt: TGTGCCAGCAGTTCGTACCGGGACAGACTCAGCTATGGCTACACCTTC; CDR3aa: CASSSYRDRLSYGYTF
abundance: .; v_gene: TRBV4-3; d_gene: .; j_gene: TRBJ1-1; len: 15; CDR3nt: TGCGCCAGCAGCCAAGATAGACTTATGAACACTGAAGCTTTCTTT; CDR3aa: CASSQDRLMNTEAFF
abundance: .; v_gene: TRBV7-8; d_gene: TRBD1; j_gene: TRBJ1-2; len: 14; CDR3nt: TGTGCCAGCAGCTTACTGCAGGGGGCCTATGGCTACACCTTC; CDR3aa: CASSLLQGAYGYTF
abundance: .; v_gene: TRBV5-4; d_gene: .; j_gene: TRBJ1-1; len: 13; CDR3nt: TGTGCCAGCAGCTTGACAGTGAACACTGAAGCTTTCTTT; CDR3aa: CASSLTVNTEAFF
abundance: .; v_gene: TRBV5-1; d_gene: .; j_gene: TRBJ2-1; len: 16; CDR3nt: TGCGCCAGCAGCTTGGTTGAGACTAGCTCCTACAATGAGCAGTTCTTC; CDR3aa: CASSLVETSSYNEQFF
abundance: .; v_gene: TRBV7-3; d_gene: TRBD2; j_gene: TRBJ2-1; len: 15; CDR3nt: TGTGCCAGCAGCTTAATAGCGGGAGGTGGCAATGAGCAGTTCTTC; CDR3aa: CASSLIAGGGNEQFF
abundance: once; v_gene: TRBV2; d_gene: .; j_gene: TRBJ2-6; len: 17; CDR3nt: TGTGCCAGCAGTGTTGAGGAGGGATACTCTGGGGCCAACGTCCTGACTTTC; CDR3aa: CASSVEEGYSGANVLTF
abundance: few; v_gene: TRBV4-3; d_gene: .; j_gene: TRBJ1-5; len: 15; CDR3nt: TGCGCCAGCAGCCCCGAGCCGGGGGGCAATCAGCCCCAGCATTTT; CDR3aa: CASSPEPGGNQPQHF
abundance: .; v_gene: TRBV9; d_gene: TRBD2; j_gene: TRBJ2-3; len: 16; CDR3nt: TGTGCCAGCAGCGTGGCAGAGGGAGGGCCGGGAGATACGCAGTATTTT; CDR3aa: CASSVAEGGPGDTQYF
abundance: .; v_gene: TRBV29-1; d_gene: .; j_gene: TRBJ2-1; len: 16; CDR3nt: TGCAGCGTTGTTGAACTAGTTACGAGCTCCTACAATGAGCAGTTCTTC; CDR3aa: CSVVELVTSSYNEQFF